This paragraph covers one TCR beta chain sequence. Libraries were prepared by immunoSEQ multiplex PCR; TCRdb keeps only in-frame clonotypes and omits some of them. The repertoire consists of some 180,000 clones, with about nine tenths occurring once and the leading ten covering roughly 7%. This CDR3 comprises 17 residues. Germline V gives CDR1 SGDLS, CDR2 YYNGEE. The V end lost 3 bases, the J end lost 2 bases, and 21 bases lay between the germline ends. These data are taken from a study of cytomegalovirus exposure and HLA in healthy donors. The material sequenced was PBMCs. This TCR came from a man aged 30 to 45 in good health and CMV-seropositive. V is TRBV9 and J is TRBJ2-7; D might be TRBD1 (8 bases). CDR3 nucleotides: TGTGCCAGCAGCGCGGAGGGGAGGGGACAGGTCGCCTACGAGCAGTACTTC. Amino acid sequence: CASSAEGRGQVAYEQYF. Together with reference TRBV9 and TRBJ2-7, the CDR3 gives the full variable domain: DSGVTQTPKHLITATGQRVTLRCSPRSGDLSVYWYQQSLDQGLQFLIQYYNGEERAKGNILERFSAQQFPDLHSELNLSSLELGDSALYFCASSAEGRGQVAYEQYFGPGTRLTVT.